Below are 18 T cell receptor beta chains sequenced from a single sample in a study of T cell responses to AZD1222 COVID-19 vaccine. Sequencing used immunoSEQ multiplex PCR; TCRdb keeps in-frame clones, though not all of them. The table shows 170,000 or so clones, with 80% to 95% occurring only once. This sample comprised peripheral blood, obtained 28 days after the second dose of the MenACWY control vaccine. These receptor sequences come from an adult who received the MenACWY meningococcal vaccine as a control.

The CDR3 DNA follows: TGTGCCAGCAGTGATCAGGAGCTAGAAAAACTGTTTTTT. Translation: CASSDQELEKLFF. The chain recombines TRBV2 with TRBJ1-4; D not resolved. The CDR3 spans 13 residues. V lost 3 bases and J lost 8, with 10 bases in between. From germline, CDR1 is SNHLY and CDR2 FYNNEI.

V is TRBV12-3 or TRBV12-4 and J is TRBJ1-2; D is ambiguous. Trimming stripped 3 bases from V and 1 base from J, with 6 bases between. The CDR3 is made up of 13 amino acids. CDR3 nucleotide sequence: TGTGCCAGCAGTTTCGGCCTTAACTATGGCTACACCTTC. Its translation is CASSFGLNYGYTF.

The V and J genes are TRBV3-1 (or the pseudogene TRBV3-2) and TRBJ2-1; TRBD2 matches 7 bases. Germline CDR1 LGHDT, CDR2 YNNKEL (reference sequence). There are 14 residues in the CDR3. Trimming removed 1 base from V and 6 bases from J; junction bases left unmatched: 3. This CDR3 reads CASSQAAGFNEQFF. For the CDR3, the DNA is TGTGCCAGCAGCCAAGCAGCGGGGTTCAATGAGCAGTTCTTC.

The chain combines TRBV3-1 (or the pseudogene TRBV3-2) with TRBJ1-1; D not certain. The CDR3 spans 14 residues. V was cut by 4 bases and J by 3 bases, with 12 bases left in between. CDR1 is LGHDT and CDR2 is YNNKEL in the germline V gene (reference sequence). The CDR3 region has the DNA TGTGCCAGCAGCCGACAAGCGGTAGACACTGAAGCTTTCTTT. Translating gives CASSRQAVDTEAFF.

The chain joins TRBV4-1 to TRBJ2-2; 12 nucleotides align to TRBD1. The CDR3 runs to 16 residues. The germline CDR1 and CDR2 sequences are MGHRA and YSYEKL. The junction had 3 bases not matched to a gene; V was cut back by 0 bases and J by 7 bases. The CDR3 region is CASSQEGQGAGGELFF. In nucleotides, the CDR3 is TGCGCCAGCAGCCAAGAGGGACAGGGGGCCGGCGGGGAGCTGTTTTTT.

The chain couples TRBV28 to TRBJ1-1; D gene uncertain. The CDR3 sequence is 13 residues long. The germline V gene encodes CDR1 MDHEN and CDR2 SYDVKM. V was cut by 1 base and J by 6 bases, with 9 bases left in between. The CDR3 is CASSLSWTSEAFF. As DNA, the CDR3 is TGTGCCAGCAGTTTATCCTGGACCTCTGAAGCTTTCTTT.

In DNA form, the CDR3 reads TGTGCCAGTAGTATGGGCAGGGGCATGAACACTGAAGCTTTCTTT. This encodes CASSMGRGMNTEAFF. The V call is TRBV19, the J call TRBJ1-1; maybe TRBD1 (6 bases). The CDR3 is 15 residues long. Germline CDR1 reads LNHDA; CDR2 reads SQIVND (reference sequence). Trimming took off 3 bases at V and 0 bases at J, with 11 bases between the two ends.

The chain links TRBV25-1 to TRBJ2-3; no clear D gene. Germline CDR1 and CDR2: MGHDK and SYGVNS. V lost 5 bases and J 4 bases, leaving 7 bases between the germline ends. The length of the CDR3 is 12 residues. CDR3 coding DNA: TGTGCCAGCAGTACGTTTGCAGATACGCAGTATTTT. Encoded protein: CASSTFADTQYF.

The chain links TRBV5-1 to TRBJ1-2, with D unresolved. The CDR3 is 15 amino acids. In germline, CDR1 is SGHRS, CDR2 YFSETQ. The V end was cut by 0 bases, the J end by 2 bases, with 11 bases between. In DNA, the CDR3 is TGCGCCAGCAGCTTGGCGGCTCCAGGCAACTATGGCTACACCTTC. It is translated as CASSLAAPGNYGYTF.

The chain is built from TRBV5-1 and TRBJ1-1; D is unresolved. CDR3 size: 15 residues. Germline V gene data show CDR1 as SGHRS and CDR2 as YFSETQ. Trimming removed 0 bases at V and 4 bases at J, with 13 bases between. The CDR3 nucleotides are TGCGCCAGCAGCTTGGAAGGTTTCTGGGCCACTGAAGCTTTCTTT. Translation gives CASSLEGFWATEAFF.

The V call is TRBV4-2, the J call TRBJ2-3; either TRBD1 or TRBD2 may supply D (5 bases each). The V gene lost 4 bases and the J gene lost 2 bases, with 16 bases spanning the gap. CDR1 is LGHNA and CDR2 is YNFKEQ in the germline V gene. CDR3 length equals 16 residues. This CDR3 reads CASSRSRGSLTDTQYF. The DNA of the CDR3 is TGTGCCAGCAGCCGGTCTCGGGGCTCCCTCACAGATACGCAGTATTTT.

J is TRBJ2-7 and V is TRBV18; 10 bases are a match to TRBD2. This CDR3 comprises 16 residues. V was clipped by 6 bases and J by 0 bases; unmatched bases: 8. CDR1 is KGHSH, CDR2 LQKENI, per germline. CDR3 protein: CASSHNSGGSSYEQYF. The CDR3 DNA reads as TGTGCCAGCTCCCATAATAGCGGGGGGAGCTCCTACGAGCAGTACTTC. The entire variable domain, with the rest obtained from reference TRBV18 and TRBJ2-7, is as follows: NAGVMQNPRHLVRRRGQEARLRCSPMKGHSHVYWYRQLPEEGLKFMVYLQKENIIDESGMPKERFSAEFPKEGPSILRIQQVVRGDSAAYFCASSHNSGGSSYEQYFGPGTRLTVT.

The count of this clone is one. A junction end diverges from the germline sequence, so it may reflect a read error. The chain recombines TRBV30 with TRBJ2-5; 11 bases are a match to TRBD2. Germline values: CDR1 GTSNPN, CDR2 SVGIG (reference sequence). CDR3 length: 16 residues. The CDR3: CAWSPRLAGIQETQYF. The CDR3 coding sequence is TGTGCCTGGAGTCCGCGACTAGCGGGGATCCAAGAGACCCAATACTTC.

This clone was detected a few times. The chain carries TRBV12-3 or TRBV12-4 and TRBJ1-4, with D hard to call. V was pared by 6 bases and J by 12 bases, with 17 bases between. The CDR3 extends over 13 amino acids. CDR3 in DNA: TGTGCCAGCAGGTCAGTCTCACAGTCGGAACTGTTTTTT. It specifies CASRSVSQSELFF.

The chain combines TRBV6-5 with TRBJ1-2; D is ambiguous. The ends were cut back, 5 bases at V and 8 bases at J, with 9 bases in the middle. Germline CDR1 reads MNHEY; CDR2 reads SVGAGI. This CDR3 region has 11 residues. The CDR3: CASSPVGGYTF. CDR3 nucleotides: TGTGCCAGCAGTCCCGTGGGGGGCTACACCTTC.

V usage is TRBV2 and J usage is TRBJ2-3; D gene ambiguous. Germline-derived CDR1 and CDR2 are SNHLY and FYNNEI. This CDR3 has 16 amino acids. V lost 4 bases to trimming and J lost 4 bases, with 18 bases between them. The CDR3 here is CASSVTGEGRADTQYF. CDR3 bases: TGTGCCAGCAGTGTCACGGGTGAAGGGCGCGCAGATACGCAGTATTTT.

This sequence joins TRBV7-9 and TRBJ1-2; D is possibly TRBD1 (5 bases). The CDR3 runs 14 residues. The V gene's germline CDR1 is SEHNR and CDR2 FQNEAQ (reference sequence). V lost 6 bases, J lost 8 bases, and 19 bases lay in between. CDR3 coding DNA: TGTGCCAGCAGACTTCTCGAGGGACTGGAGGGCTACACCTTC. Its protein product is CASRLLEGLEGYTF.

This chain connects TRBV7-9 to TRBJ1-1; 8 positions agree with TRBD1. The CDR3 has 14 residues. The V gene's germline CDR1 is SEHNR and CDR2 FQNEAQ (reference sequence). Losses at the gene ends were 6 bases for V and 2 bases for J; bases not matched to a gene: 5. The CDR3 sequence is CASSLDRANTEAFF. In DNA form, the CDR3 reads TGTGCCAGCAGTTTGGACAGGGCAAACACTGAAGCTTTCTTT.